The 17 T cell receptor beta chains presented below share a single source sample, sequenced in a study of cytomegalovirus exposure and HLA in healthy donors. Amplification used 60 Vbeta primers and 13 Jbeta primers. The table came from immunoSEQ multiplex PCR; TCRdb's copy has only in-frame clones and leaves some out. The repertoire holds a few hundred thousand clones, around 90% seen once, with roughly 1.6% in the top ten. The specimen sequenced was PBMCs. These receptors all stem from a girl aged 2 to 9 in good health and CMV-seronegative.

V usage is TRBV4-1 and J usage is TRBJ2-7; D possibly corresponds to TRBD1 (6 bases). The CDR3 length is 17 residues. The V end lost 6 bases, the J end lost 5 bases, and 26 bases lay between the germline ends. Germline assignment: CDR1 MGHRA and CDR2 YSYEKL. The CDR3 loop is CASSREGVGGSLNEQYF. The CDR3 DNA sequence: TGCGCCAGCAGTCGAGAGGGGGTTGGGGGCTCGTTAAACGAGCAGTACTTC.

The chain employs TRBV27 and TRBJ1-5; perhaps TRBD1 as D (6 bases). Germline V lookup: CDR1 MNHEY, CDR2 SMNVEV (reference sequence). The CDR3 is 14 residues long. Trimming cost V 0 bases and J 4 bases, with 7 bases left between them. Here the CDR3 DNA reads TGTGCCAGCAGTTTATCAGGGGGAAATCAGCCCCAGCATTTT. Translated: CASSLSGGNQPQHF.

This chain links TRBV6-5 with TRBJ1-1; no definite D call. The CDR3 is 13 residues long. The ends were cut back, 7 bases at V and 0 bases at J, with 9 bases in the middle. Per the germline V gene, CDR1 is MNHEY and CDR2 is SVGAGI. The CDR3 sequence: CASNWELNTEAFF. The CDR3, as DNA: TGTGCCAGCAATTGGGAGTTGAACACTGAAGCTTTCTTT.

This clone turned up a few times. The V and J genes are TRBV19 and TRBJ1-2, with a weak D call TRBD1 (6 bases). The CDR3 runs to 16 residues. CDR1 is LNHDA and CDR2 is SQIVND in the germline V gene (reference sequence). Trimming shortened V by 5 bases and J by 8 bases, and 24 bases separated the two germline ends. The CDR3 bases are TGTGCCAGTAGTTTTGTCAGGGGCCCCTACCTTGTGGGCTACACCTTC. It translates to CASSFVRGPYLVGYTF.

The chain couples TRBV29-1 to TRBJ1-1; perhaps TRBD1 as D (6 bases). Deletions cut 2 bases from V and 6 bases from J, with 10 bases between. CDR3 length equals 12 residues. In germline, CDR1 is SQVTM, CDR2 ANQGSEA. The CDR3 is CSVERTASEAFF. CDR3 in DNA: TGCAGCGTTGAAAGGACAGCTTCTGAAGCTTTCTTT.

The chain has TRBV10-1 and TRBJ2-7; TRBD2 aligns across 7 bases. Trimming took 0 bases from V and 1 from J; bases not matched to a gene: 3. The CDR3 loop spans 15 amino acids. Per the germline V gene, CDR1 is WNHNN and CDR2 is SYGVQD (reference sequence). This CDR3 is CASSESPGGSYEQYF. The CDR3 region has the DNA TGCGCCAGCAGTGAGTCTCCGGGAGGATCCTACGAGCAGTACTTC.

The chain couples TRBV27 to TRBJ1-2; D unclear. Germline CDR1 and CDR2: MNHEY and SMNVEV (reference sequence). V lost 0 bases, J lost 4 bases, and 9 bases lay in between. The CDR3 runs 14 residues. This CDR3 is CASSLSQAGYGYTF. The CDR3 DNA reads TGTGCCAGCAGTTTATCGCAGGCTGGCTATGGCTACACCTTC.

Only a few counts were recorded for this clone. The chain uses TRBV25-1 and TRBJ2-1, with a tentative D call TRBD2 (5 bases). The CDR3 spans 14 residues. V was pared by 6 bases and J by 4 bases, with 13 bases between. Germline-derived CDR1 and CDR2 are MGHDK and SYGVNS. CDR3 region: CASSLGSDYNEQFF. CDR3 bases: TGTGCCAGCAGCCTAGGTAGCGATTACAATGAGCAGTTCTTC.

This chain links TRBV4-1 with TRBJ1-4; 7 bases align to TRBD1. The junction had 1 base not matched to a gene; V was cut back by 2 bases and J by 4 bases. Germline V gene data show CDR1 as MGHRA and CDR2 as YSYEKL. CDR3 length equals 14 residues. CDR3 DNA sequence: TGCGCCAGCAGCCAAAGGGACAGTAATGAAAAACTGTTTTTT. Amino acids: CASSQRDSNEKLFF.

The chain uses TRBV20-1 and TRBJ2-1, with 9 bases fitting TRBD1. The CDR3 is 10 residues long. Trimming removed 5 bases from V and 15 bases from J; junction bases left unmatched: 5. The V gene's germline CDR1 is DFQATT and CDR2 SNEGSKA (reference sequence). CDR3 protein: CSAHGQGRFF. In DNA form, the CDR3 reads TGCAGTGCTCACGGACAGGGGCGGTTCTTC.

The rearrangement links TRBV5-6 to TRBJ1-1; D is ambiguous. This CDR3 is built from 14 residues. Germline loops: CDR1 SGHDT, CDR2 YYEEEE. V shed 6 bases and J shed 3 bases, with 15 bases lying between them. This chain's CDR3 is CASTNSQVDTEAFF. CDR3 bases: TGTGCCAGCACCAACTCCCAGGTGGACACTGAAGCTTTCTTT.

The chain is built from TRBV5-1 and TRBJ2-7; tentatively, D is TRBD2 (6 bases). V lost 3 bases to trimming and J lost 3 bases, with 16 bases between them. Germline assignment: CDR1 SGHRS and CDR2 YFSETQ. The CDR3 spans 15 residues. CDR3: CASSSTGEPYYEQYF. For the CDR3, the DNA is TGCGCCAGCAGCTCCACGGGGGAGCCGTACTACGAGCAGTACTTC.

The chain links TRBV5-6 to TRBJ1-3; the D gene is possibly TRBD1 (5 bases). V lost 0 bases to trimming and J lost 3 bases, with 10 bases between them. The CDR3 spans 15 residues. Germline CDR1 reads SGHDT; CDR2 reads YYEEEE. CDR3 coding DNA: TGTGCCAGCAGCTTGGCAGGGTCGGGTGGAAACACCATATATTTT. This gives the protein CASSLAGSGGNTIYF.

The rearrangement joins TRBV27 to TRBJ1-5; 8 positions agree with TRBD1. The trim removed 5 bases at V and 5 bases at J, leaving 11 bases unmatched. CDR3 size: 16 residues. Germline lookup yields CDR1 MNHEY and CDR2 SMNVEV (reference sequence). CDR3 sequence reads: CASSTGSGQEHQPQHF. The CDR3 DNA reads TGTGCCAGCAGTACCGGATCGGGACAGGAACATCAGCCCCAGCATTTT.

The rearrangement joins TRBV18 to TRBJ1-1, with a tentative D call TRBD1 (5 bases). The V end lost 3 bases, the J end lost 2 bases, and 19 bases lay between the germline ends. CDR1 is KGHSH, CDR2 LQKENI, per germline. The CDR3 consists of 17 residues. In nucleotides, the CDR3 is TGTGCCAGCTCACCTCTACTAAAAGGGGTCTCTAACACTGAAGCTTTCTTT. Amino acid sequence: CASSPLLKGVSNTEAFF.

The chain recombines TRBV2 with TRBJ2-1, with D tentatively TRBD2 (6 bases). Germline V CDR1 and CDR2: SNHLY, FYNNEI. Deletions cut 7 bases from V and 2 bases from J, with 12 bases between. This CDR3 is 14 amino acids long. Here the CDR3 reads CASNIGGAYNEQFF. CDR3 coding DNA: TGTGCCAGCAACATTGGCGGGGCCTACAATGAGCAGTTCTTC.

The chain carries TRBV5-1 and TRBJ1-1; 7 bases map to TRBD1. The germline V gene has CDR1 SGHRS and CDR2 YFSETQ. There are 13 residues in the CDR3. The J segment lost 8 bases and the V segment lost 2 bases, leaving 6 bases of the junction unmatched. The CDR3 spells CASSLVEDREAFF. In DNA form, the CDR3 reads TGCGCCAGCAGCTTAGTTGAGGACAGGGAAGCTTTCTTT.